This TCR beta chain was retrieved from a study of T cell responses to AZD1222 COVID-19 vaccine. Notes on this clone: Antigen unknown.

The study's findings and limits: Variant regions that are unmutated are reportedly the target of nearly half of spike-specific TCRs. Sampling captured repertoires only after the peak T cell response. Most donors were white British, females outnumbered males, and clonal diversity was possibly underestimated.

TCRdb's copy holds only in-frame clones and misses some; the assay was immunoSEQ multiplex PCR. Of 30,000 to 35,000 clones in the sample, approximately 90% were seen once. CDR3 size: 14 residues. Trimming removed 4 bases at V and 2 bases at J, with 13 bases between. Germline V CDR1 and CDR2: SGHNT, YYREEE (reference sequence). The V and J genes are TRBV5-4 and TRBJ2-7; D is ambiguous. This specimen was peripheral blood, taken on day 0 of AZD1222 vaccination. This TCR was sampled from an adult in good health. CDR3 in DNA: TGTGCCAGCAGCCCCCCCCTACCTCCCTACGAGCAGTACTTC. Encoded protein: CASSPPLPPYEQYF.